These 10 T cell receptor beta chains share one sample of origin, sequenced in a study of CD8 T cells in Susac syndrome. cDNA came from roughly 0.5 to 1 ug RNA primed by random hexamers. TCRdb recomputed calls from the immunoSEQ multiplex PCR reads with MiXCR, one row per CDR3 protein. The sample lists about 150,000 distinct CDR3 sequences; 90% to 97% were seen once. Sequenced sample: CD4+ T cells from PBMCs. These receptors originate from a human donor with Susac syndrome.

V usage is TRBV30 and J usage is TRBJ1-4; the D gene is possibly TRBD1 (5 bases). This CDR3 region has 13 residues. Per germline, CDR1 GTSNPN and CDR2 SVGIG (reference sequence). The germline V and J ends were trimmed by 8 bases and 8 bases, with 18 bases remaining between them. The CDR3 loop is CARYRLRGEKLFF. CDR3 sequence (DNA): TGTGCCCGGTACAGGCTAAGAGGGGAAAAACTGTTTTTT.

V and J are TRBV18 and TRBJ2-7, with D maybe TRBD1 (6 bases). Looked up from germline, CDR1 is KGHSH and CDR2 is LQKENI. The V gene lost 3 bases and the J gene lost 1 base, with 13 bases spanning the gap. CDR3 length equals 15 residues. CDR3 DNA sequence: TGTGCCAGCTCACCCGGGCTGGACAGTTCCTACGAGCAGTACGTC. Translating it yields CASSPGLDSSYEQYV.

J is TRBJ1-4 and V is TRBV20-1; D not certain. Trimming cost V 4 bases and J 5 bases, with 5 bases left between them. The CDR3 length is 11 residues. Germline-derived CDR1 and CDR2 are DFQATT and SNEGSKA (reference sequence). DNA of the CDR3: TGCAGTGCTACCGGGAATGAAAAACTGTTTTTT. This sequence encodes CSATGNEKLFF.

The V call is TRBV6-2 or TRBV6-3, the J call TRBJ2-5, with 7 bases aligning to TRBD2. The CDR3 contains 15 residues. Germline CDR1 is MNHEY and CDR2 is SVGEGT. With 7 bases clipped from V and 5 bases from J, the junction kept 13 bases outside the gene matches. CDR3 DNA: TGTGCCAGCACCACACGGAGGGAGGGCCTGGAGACCCAGTACTTC. It codes for CASTTRREGLETQYF.

The chain joins TRBV24-1 to TRBJ2-5, with D uncertain. V lost 2 bases and J lost 1, with 7 bases in between. The CDR3 extends over 14 amino acids. Germline loops: CDR1 KGHDR, CDR2 SFDVKD. CDR3 region: CATSDSNSQETQYF. The CDR3 DNA sequence: TGTGCCACCAGTGATTCGAACTCCCAAGAGACCCAGTACTTC.

V and J are TRBV29-1 and TRBJ2-7; D possibly matches TRBD1 or TRBD2 (5 bases each). V dropped 6 bases and J dropped 2 bases, with 20 bases sitting between them. The germline V gene has CDR1 SQVTM and CDR2 ANQGSEA. The CDR3 is 15 amino acids. In nucleotides, the CDR3 is TGCAGCGTGAGGGCCCGTGAGGGGACCCCCTACGAGCAGTACTTC. Its protein is CSVRAREGTPYEQYF.

This clonotype was seen once. V and J are TRBV4-1 and TRBJ2-1; 10 bases line up with TRBD2. The length of the CDR3 is 15 residues. CDR1 is MGHRA and CDR2 is YSYEKL in the germline V gene. With 5 bases clipped from V and 4 bases from J, the junction kept 5 bases outside the gene matches. For the CDR3, the DNA is TGCGCCAGCAGCGTAGCGGGGGGCCTTTACAATGAGCAGTTCTTC. Its translation is CASSVAGGLYNEQFF.

V and J are TRBV2 and TRBJ2-5; 8 bases align to TRBD2. The V gene's germline CDR1 is SNHLY and CDR2 FYNNEI. The CDR3 length is 14 residues. Trimming took 7 bases from V and 4 from J; bases not matched to a gene: 8. In nucleotides, the CDR3 is TGTGCCAGCACCTGGACTAGCTCAAGAGAGACCCAGTACTTC. It yields the protein CASTWTSSRETQYF.

The chain is built from TRBV20-1 and TRBJ1-2, with a weak D call TRBD1 (6 bases). V gave up 4 bases and J gave up 6 bases, with 21 bases separating them. Germline lookup yields CDR1 DFQATT and CDR2 SNEGSKA (reference sequence). The CDR3 is 15 residues long. The CDR3 DNA reads as TGCAGTGCTACGGGGGCGGTTATCGAAACGAATGGCTACACCTTC. It specifies CSATGAVIETNGYTF.

This chain connects TRBV9 to TRBJ2-2; 11 nucleotides match TRBD1. Looked up from germline, CDR1 is SGDLS and CDR2 is YYNGEE. This CDR3 region has 18 residues. V was clipped by 4 bases and J by 4 bases; unmatched bases: 12. CDR3 DNA sequence: TGTGCCAGCAGCATCGGCCCTCCCGGGACAGGGGGCACCGGGGAGCTGTTTTTT. Its protein product is CASSIGPPGTGGTGELFF.